This TCR beta chain was documented in a study of blood T cells in healthy people across ages. Findings and caveats of the study: Naive T cell percentage by flow cytometry tracked strongly with beta diversity.

A second PCR, run for roughly 7 to 11 cycles, used a sample-barcoded 5' primer plus a J-beta primer mix. Tagging of each cDNA molecule was performed by a template-switch adaptor with 12 random nucleotides. MiXCR, run by TCRdb on the 5' RACE reads, gives a single entry per CDR3 protein. The sample yields roughly 1,800,000 distinct CDR3 sequences, roughly 52% seen once. This clonotype was found a few times. Antigen specificity is unknown. Donors were systemically healthy Caucasian individuals from Russia aged roughly 6 to 100 years. The total RNA that was extracted per sample amounted to at least 5 micrograms. The sequencing input was blood. This receptor was taken from a woman aged 40 to 55 in good health.

CDR3 sequence (DNA): TGCAGCGTTCCTGGGGGGGGAGAAAAACTGTTTTTT. Translating gives CSVPGGGEKLFF. The chain uses TRBV29-1 and TRBJ1-4; TRBD1 might be the D (5 bases). Germline CDR1 is SQVTM and CDR2 is ANQGSEA. CDR3 length: 12 amino acids. V was pared by 5 bases and J by 8 bases, with 12 bases between.